The clone carrying this T cell receptor beta chain was observed a handful of times. Its antigen is not known. Here immunoSEQ multiplex PCR was the method, and the copy in TCRdb shows in-frame clones only, minus some. The table includes more than 40,000 clones, around 89% detected once. These data originate in a study of a mutant IDH1 vaccine in newly diagnosed glioma. The overall study: Prior therapy was radiotherapy, temozolomide, or both; most received both. Study conclusions and caveats: Vaccination induced immune responses in approximately 94% of patients.

The CDR3 totals 12 residues. V lost 4 bases and J lost 10, with 10 bases in between. CDR1 and CDR2 (germline): MDHEN, SYDVKM. As to time point: week 35, safety follow-up. Every vaccine dose comprised 300 ug of mutant IDH1 20-mer peptide plus topical imiquimod. New WHO grade 3 or 4 astrocytomas that were IDH1-mutant and ATRX-lost occurred in the donors. V and J are TRBV28 and TRBJ1-4; D possibly corresponds to TRBD1 (5 bases). The sequencing used PBMCs, collected from a glioma patient whose treatment included an IDH1 peptide vaccine. The TCR comes from a woman aged 40 to 50 with glioma. This CDR3 reads CASSSRGPKLFF. The CDR3 DNA is TGTGCCAGCAGTTCCCGGGGCCCAAAACTGTTTTTT.